This T cell receptor beta chain was profiled in a study of T cells in Graves' hyperthyroidism and ophthalmopathy. Study in general: Any treatment followed the collection of peripheral blood at initial diagnosis. Regarding the study as a whole: Blood samples included most of the expanded thyroid clonotypes exceeding 0.001.

This clonotype came up many times. Its specificity is not known. Amplification of TCR beta CDR3 regions used RNA as the template. HTBI primers were the set used in a first-round RT-PCR of the TCR CDR3. Using its own MiXCR run on the multiplex PCR reads, TCRdb lists one record per CDR3 protein. The sample lists more than 500,000 distinct CDR3 sequences, roughly a sixth occurring once. Diagnoses were established using clinical symptoms, serum thyroxine and TRAb, thyroid ultrasound and orbital computed tomography. The specimen was blood. This receptor was obtained from a young woman with Graves' ophthalmopathy.

The CDR3 spells CASSLRVAGVGNEQFF. The CDR3 bases are TGCGCCAGCAGCTTGAGGGTAGCGGGAGTGGGCAATGAGCAGTTCTTC. This chain connects TRBV5-1 to TRBJ2-1; 9 bases line up with TRBD2. Trimming at V came to 1 base and at J to 6 bases, leaving 8 bases not matched to a gene. Germline loops: CDR1 SGHRS, CDR2 YFSETQ. The CDR3 totals 16 residues.